These 2 T cell receptor beta chains were sequenced from one sample in a study of cytomegalovirus exposure and HLA in healthy donors. The PCR ran on 60 Vbeta and 13 Jbeta primers. The table came from immunoSEQ multiplex PCR; TCRdb's copy has only in-frame clones and leaves some out. This sample carries 220,000 or so clones, about 70% of them seen once, and the ten largest clones take roughly 2%. Sequencing used PBMCs. Source of these receptors: a woman in her twenties or thirties in good health and CMV-seronegative.

The rearrangement links TRBV6-1 to TRBJ2-1; tentative D call: TRBD1 (6 bases). V was trimmed by 0 bases and J by 12 bases, leaving 15 bases between them. Germline lookup yields CDR1 MNHNS and CDR2 SASEGT. CDR3 length equals 14 residues. In nucleotides, the CDR3 is TGTGCCAGCAGTGAAGCTGCGGTTCTAGGGGGGCAGTTCTTC. Its translation: CASSEAAVLGGQFF.

The rearrangement joins TRBV11-2 to TRBJ2-3, with 13 bases matching TRBD2. The germline CDR1 and CDR2 sequences are SGHAT and FQNNGV. The CDR3 loop spans 16 amino acids. The junction had 7 bases not matched to a gene; V was cut back by 4 bases and J by 6 bases. Here the CDR3 DNA reads TGTGCCAGCAGCTCCCGGACTAGCGGGAGTTCGGATACGCAGTATTTT. This sequence encodes CASSSRTSGSSDTQYF.